The rows below give T cell receptor beta chains drawn from one sample of a study of blood T cell repertoires in COVID-19. The repertoire was sequenced with immunoSEQ multiplex PCR; TCRdb's copy has only in-frame clones and lacks some. This table holds a few hundred thousand clones, 65% to 90% found once. Sequenced: PBMCs or T cells enriched from blood (not recorded which). All receptors come from a man between 35 and 55 years old who had recovered from COVID-19. Each CDR3 is given without its conserved first and last residue. The order of the fields is V gene, CDR3 protein.

TRBV18	ASSQPGHLNSGNTIY
TRBV27	ASSISGTLSPEAF
TRBV7-2	ASQAAGLARYEQY
TRBV6-1	ASSEALGQGVGETQY
TRBV18	ASSPLDSTGELF
TRBV7-9	ASSSPLAGSYNEQF
TRBV6-4	ASVAGLNYEQY
TRBV2	ASSEGLYGTGELF
TRBV12-3/TRBV12-4	ASSLGTGVGYT
TRBV14	ASSQDGQDNEQF
TRBV13	ASSDGGNEKLF
TRBV9	ASSVRDSERYSPLH
TRBV19	ASSTNSGYEQY
TRBV2	ASGAGRVVEQF
TRBV12-3/TRBV12-4	ASSRGTGELF
TRBV5-1	ASSARQMSSYEQY
TRBV18	ASSPSGLYEQY
TRBV6-5	ASKKAKEAF
TRBV11-3	ASSLGLAGAVGQF
TRBV19	ASSIEGLSAF
TRBV2	ATSAGPYEQY
TRBV30	AWSSPGGQRGYTEAF